Included here is one TCR beta chain sequence, with context. Its antigen is undetermined. One end of the junction is discordant with germline, which a read error may explain. This record comes from a study of molecular identifiers for immune sequencing clone quantification. Per germline, CDR1 MNHEY and CDR2 SVGEGT. This CDR3 has 20 residues. Previously published methods and listed TCR primers were used for the bulk TCR libraries. TCRdb used MiXCR to reprocess the PCR reads, holding one entry per CDR3 protein. The profile shows about 70,000 distinct CDR3 sequences, 15% to 20% of them singletons. General study results and limits: Sizes of clones that are highly expanded could be underestimated (if identical TCR molecules share a barcode). Spiked Jurkat TCR RNA equal to one cell could reportedly be picked out among one million naive cells.

Sorting captured naive CD8 T cells as CD8+CD4-CCR7+CD45RA+. Sequencing used naive CD8+ T cells from blood, with Jurkat cell RNA spiked in. Subset given: FACS-sorted CD8+CD4-CCR7+CD45RA+ naive T cells. The rearrangement joins TRBV6-2 or TRBV6-3 to TRBJ2-2; 7 bases are a match to TRBD2. This receptor was taken from a human donor in good health. Some libraries in this study had Jurkat cell RNA spiked in. CDR3 protein: CASSYSVLAGEATDTRELFF. The DNA of the CDR3 is TGTGCCAGCAGTTACTCGGTTCTGGCGGGAGAGGCAACGGACACCAGGGAGCTGTTTTTT.